This passage covers 11 T cell receptor beta chains from one sample sequenced in a study of blood T cell repertoires in COVID-19. Clones were sequenced by immunoSEQ multiplex PCR, and TCRdb holds only the in-frame ones, with some missing. The sample lists roughly 100,000 clones, 87% occurring once. Sequenced: peripheral blood. These TCRs come from a woman in her 50s with COVID-19, enrolled during active disease.

The rearrangement links TRBV6-4 to TRBJ2-3; D may be TRBD1 (5 bases). The V end lost 2 bases, the J end lost 6 bases, and 9 bases lay between the germline ends. The CDR3 is 13 residues long. CDR1 MRHNA and CDR2 SNTAGT come from the germline V gene. The CDR3 spells CASSDQAGDTQYF. The CDR3 region has the DNA TGTGCCAGCAGTGACCAGGCAGGGGATACGCAGTATTTT.

The chain has TRBV24-1 and TRBJ2-5; maybe TRBD1 (6 bases). CDR1 and CDR2 (germline): KGHDR, SFDVKD. The germline V and J ends were trimmed by 5 bases and 5 bases, with 11 bases remaining between them. The CDR3 has 13 residues. The CDR3 DNA reads as TGTGCCACCAGTGGACAGGTGGGGGAGACCCAGTACTTC. It translates to CATSGQVGETQYF.

The chain links TRBV27 to TRBJ2-7; 9 bases are a match to TRBD1. Looked up from germline, CDR1 is MNHEY and CDR2 is SMNVEV (reference sequence). V shed 1 base, J shed 3 bases, and the junction held 7 bases outside the gene matches. The CDR3 sequence is 16 residues long. CDR3: CASSLWDGTGNYEQYF. As DNA, the CDR3 is TGTGCCAGCAGTTTATGGGACGGGACAGGGAACTACGAGCAGTACTTC.

V is TRBV6-5 and J is TRBJ2-7; D is perhaps TRBD2 (6 bases). V lost 1 base and J lost 7, with 11 bases in between. Germline CDR1 MNHEY, CDR2 SVGAGI. CDR3 length equals 13 residues. The CDR3 DNA is TGTGCCAGCAGTTACTTGGGGACTGATGAGCAGTACTTC. It codes for CASSYLGTDEQYF.

V usage is TRBV18 and J usage is TRBJ2-1; 9 nucleotides agree with TRBD1. Germline CDR1 and CDR2: KGHSH and LQKENI. Losses at the gene ends were 6 bases for V and 6 bases for J; bases not matched to a gene: 6. The CDR3 has 14 amino acids. For the CDR3, the DNA is TGTGCCAGCTCCCGGGACAGGGAACTCAATGAGCAGTTCTTC. Translated, it gives CASSRDRELNEQFF.

The gene calls are TRBV18 and TRBJ1-5; 8 bases are shared with TRBD1. This CDR3 comprises 16 residues. The germline V gene encodes CDR1 KGHSH and CDR2 LQKENI. The J segment lost 3 bases and the V segment lost 4 bases, leaving 8 bases of the junction unmatched. Written as DNA, the CDR3 is TGTGCCAGCTCACAATCACGACAGGGGAACAATCAGCCCCAGCATTTT. This codes for CASSQSRQGNNQPQHF.

The chain has TRBV11-2 and TRBJ1-3; no firm D call. The CDR3 extends over 16 amino acids. Germline CDR1 reads SGHAT; CDR2 reads FQNNGV. V gave up 5 bases and J gave up 0 bases, with 14 bases separating them. The CDR3 spells CASSLSLLSSGNTIYF. The CDR3 nucleotides are TGTGCCAGCAGCCTGAGTCTACTGTCCTCTGGAAACACCATATATTTT.

The chain has TRBV12-3 or TRBV12-4 and TRBJ1-1; no firm D call. V lost 6 bases, J lost 1 base, and 9 bases lay in between. CDR3 length: 13 residues. CDR3 in amino acids: CASSLQENTEAFF. DNA of the CDR3: TGTGCCAGCAGCCTCCAGGAGAACACTGAAGCTTTCTTT.

V is TRBV5-4 and J is TRBJ2-5; 7 bases are a match to TRBD2. The V gene's germline CDR1 is SGHNT and CDR2 YYREEE (reference sequence). CDR3 size: 13 residues. Trimming at V came to 3 bases and at J to 4 bases, leaving 3 bases not matched to a gene. The CDR3 region is CASSSGGGETQYF. CDR3 coding DNA: TGTGCCAGCAGCTCCGGCGGGGGAGAGACCCAGTACTTC. The full variable domain, completed using reference TRBV5-4 and TRBJ2-5, is ETGVTQSPTHLIKTRGQQVTLRCSSQSGHNTVSWYQQALGQGPQFIFQYYREEENGRGNFPPRFSGLQFPNYSSELNVNALELDDSALYLCASSSGGGETQYFGPGTRLLVL.

V gene TRBV11-2 combines with J gene TRBJ2-2, with D possibly matching TRBD2 (5 bases). The CDR3 totals 15 residues. Trimming took off 1 base at V and 2 bases at J, with 8 bases between the two ends. Germline-derived CDR1 and CDR2 are SGHAT and FQNNGV. CDR3 nucleotides: TGTGCCAGCAGCTTAGTCGGGGAAAACACCGGGGAGCTGTTTTTT. Translation gives CASSLVGENTGELFF. Combining the CDR3 with reference TRBV11-2 and TRBJ2-2 gives the whole variable domain EAGVAQSPRYKIIEKRQSVAFWCNPISGHATLYWYQQILGQGPKLLIQFQNNGVVDDSQLPKDRFSAERLKGVDSTLKIQPAKLEDSAVYLCASSLVGENTGELFFGEGSRLTVL.

This clone was observed a few times. The V gene is TRBV25-1, the J gene TRBJ2-2, with TRBD1 identical over 9 bases. The V gene end was trimmed by 4 bases and the J gene end by 4 bases; junction bases not matched to a gene: 4. CDR1 MGHDK and CDR2 SYGVNS come from the germline V gene. The CDR3 sequence is 15 residues long. This CDR3 is CASSGGQGVTGELFF. The CDR3 region has the DNA TGTGCCAGCAGTGGGGGACAGGGCGTCACCGGGGAGCTGTTTTTT.